The 20 T cell receptor beta chains in this list originate from one sample, sequenced in a study of shared clonotypes between healthy human individuals. Clones were read by immunoSEQ multiplex PCR, and TCRdb kept only the in-frame ones, dropping some. The sample includes roughly 2.4 million clones, nearly 97% of them seen just once. The sequenced sample consisted of naive CD4+ T cells sorted from blood. Documented subset: CD45RA+ positively selected. These receptors were obtained from a man aged 18 to 35 in good health.

This clone was counted only a few times. The sample carries other DNA sequences with the same CDR3. The rearrangement joins TRBV29-1 to TRBJ2-7; maybe TRBD1 (5 bases). This CDR3 comprises 12 residues. The V end was cut by 4 bases, the J end by 3 bases, with 10 bases between. The germline V gene encodes CDR1 SQVTM and CDR2 ANQGSEA. The CDR3 DNA reads as TGCAGCGTTGGGACAAATAGCTACGAGCAGTACTTC. Translating gives CSVGTNSYEQYF.

The V and J genes are TRBV7-2 and TRBJ2-7, with a weak D call TRBD2 (5 bases). Germline loops: CDR1 SGHTA, CDR2 FQGNSA. The CDR3 extends over 16 amino acids. V was cut by 5 bases and J by 2 bases, with 19 bases left in between. CDR3 in amino acids: CASSLRNLAPAYEQYF. The CDR3 DNA sequence: TGTGCCAGCAGCCTCCGAAATCTAGCTCCTGCCTACGAGCAGTACTTC.

A word on this clone: This specimen includes other DNA sequences encoding the same CDR3. The chain combines TRBV29-1 with TRBJ2-5, with 9 bases aligning to TRBD2. CDR3 length: 13 residues. Germline loops: CDR1 SQVTM, CDR2 ANQGSEA. V was pared by 3 bases and J by 5 bases, with 4 bases of the junction left unmatched. As DNA, the CDR3 is TGCAGCGTTGATCTAGCGGGGCGTGAGACCCAGTACTTC. Protein product: CSVDLAGRETQYF.

The genes are TRBV10-2 and TRBJ1-1, with a tentative D call TRBD1 (6 bases). Trimming took off 2 bases at V and 1 base at J, with 14 bases between the two ends. Germline lookup yields CDR1 WSHSY and CDR2 SAAADI. The CDR3 has 16 amino acids. For the CDR3, the DNA is TGCGCCAGCAGTGAGGGGGCAGGGGAGGCGAACACTGAAGCTTTCTTT. This translates into CASSEGAGEANTEAFF.

The V call is TRBV5-1, the J call TRBJ2-7, with D possibly matching TRBD2 (6 bases). From germline, CDR1 is SGHRS and CDR2 YFSETQ. V was cut by 4 bases and J by 5 bases, with 13 bases left in between. The CDR3 runs 13 residues. CDR3 amino acids: CASSTGAGNEQYF. For the CDR3, the DNA is TGCGCCAGCAGCACCGGGGCGGGAAACGAGCAGTACTTC.

The rearrangement joins TRBV2 to TRBJ1-2; unclear D gene. This CDR3 spans 14 amino acids. Germline CDR1 and CDR2: SNHLY and FYNNEI. V lost 7 bases to trimming and J lost 3 bases, with 15 bases between them. CDR3 in amino acids: CASTTLMGDYGYTF. The DNA of the CDR3 is TGTGCCAGCACAACCTTAATGGGTGACTATGGCTACACCTTC. Combining the CDR3 with reference TRBV2 and TRBJ1-2 gives the whole variable domain EPEVTQTPSHQVTQMGQEVILRCVPISNHLYFYWYRQILGQKVEFLVSFYNNEISEKSEIFDDQFSVERPDGSNFTLKIRSTKLEDSAMYFCASTTLMGDYGYTFGSGTRLTVV.

Note on this clone: Other DNA sequences within the sample encode an identical CDR3. The chain has TRBV2 and TRBJ2-2; TRBD2 might be the D (5 bases). The germline gives CDR1 SNHLY, CDR2 FYNNEI. The CDR3 spans 13 residues. With 6 bases removed from V and 2 bases from J, the gap between germline ends came to 7 bases. CDR3 amino acids: CASRRENTGELFF. The CDR3, as DNA: TGTGCCAGCAGGAGGGAAAACACCGGGGAGCTGTTTTTT.

V gene TRBV6-6 combines with J gene TRBJ1-6; 9 bases align to TRBD1. V shed 11 bases and J 7 bases; nucleotides not matched to a gene: 6. The CDR3 contains 13 residues. CDR1 MNHNY and CDR2 SVGAGI come from the germline V gene (reference sequence). CDR3 loop: CAVKTGGNSPLHF. CDR3 in DNA: TGTGCCGTAAAGACAGGGGGGAATTCACCCCTCCACTTT.

This chain links TRBV28 with TRBJ1-5, with D possibly TRBD1 on 5 matching bases. Germline-derived CDR1 and CDR2 are MDHEN and SYDVKM. V lost 1 base to trimming and J lost 0 bases, with 16 bases between them. The CDR3 spans 18 residues. The DNA of the CDR3 is TGTGCCAGCAGTTTATTACAGGCCCGGGGGTATAGCAATCAGCCCCAGCATTTT. Amino acid sequence: CASSLLQARGYSNQPQHF.

V usage is TRBV6-5 and J usage is TRBJ1-2; D is undetermined. V was cut by 8 bases and J by 8 bases, with 12 bases left in between. CDR3 length equals 11 residues. Germline loops: CDR1 MNHEY, CDR2 SVGAGI. The CDR3 DNA is TGTGCCAGCGGACGTCTGGAGGGCTACACCTTC. It encodes CASGRLEGYTF.

The V gene is TRBV7-2, the J gene TRBJ1-4, with D unresolved. The CDR3 contains 15 residues. Germline-derived CDR1 and CDR2 are SGHTA and FQGNSA. V was shortened by 2 bases and J by 0 bases, with 7 bases between the two germline ends. In DNA form, the CDR3 reads TGTGCCAGCAGCTTACAGGTTGCAACTAATGAAAAACTGTTTTTT. Translated: CASSLQVATNEKLFF.

The V and J genes are TRBV2 and TRBJ1-2; D perhaps matches TRBD1 (6 bases). CDR1 and CDR2 from the germline V gene are SNHLY and FYNNEI. This CDR3 contains 17 residues. The ends were cut back, 5 bases at V and 4 bases at J, with 23 bases in the middle. The CDR3 loop reads CASSPRVGTSLTYGYTF. In nucleotides, the CDR3 is TGTGCCAGCAGTCCTAGAGTTGGGACATCCCTAACCTATGGCTACACCTTC.

The chain couples TRBV9 to TRBJ2-1, with 10 bases that match TRBD2. The CDR3 covers 18 residues. The germline V gene has CDR1 SGDLS and CDR2 YYNGEE. V shed 2 bases and J 0 bases; nucleotides not matched to a gene: 8. CDR3 residues: CASSVERLAGASYNEQFF. The CDR3 DNA reads as TGTGCCAGCAGCGTGGAAAGGCTAGCGGGGGCCTCCTACAATGAGCAGTTCTTC.

This clone was seen just once. The rearrangement uses TRBV19 and TRBJ1-1; D is unclear. The CDR3 sequence is 14 residues long. V dropped 5 bases and J dropped 4 bases, with 14 bases sitting between them. Germline V gene data show CDR1 as LNHDA and CDR2 as SQIVND (reference sequence). CDR3 sequence: CASSPRDRITEAFF. CDR3 DNA: TGTGCCAGTAGTCCCAGAGATCGAATCACTGAAGCTTTCTTT.

The chain carries TRBV4-1 and TRBJ2-5; 13 nucleotides agree with TRBD2. The J segment lost 4 bases and the V segment lost 0 bases, leaving 8 bases of the junction unmatched. The V gene's germline CDR1 is MGHRA and CDR2 YSYEKL. The CDR3 length is 18 residues. The CDR3 DNA reads as TGCGCCAGCAGCCAAGATCTTACTAGCGGGGGGGAGGGAGAGACCCAGTACTTC. Amino acid sequence: CASSQDLTSGGEGETQYF.

A note on this clone: The identical CDR3 is also encoded by other nucleotide sequences in the sample. The gene calls are TRBV5-4 and TRBJ1-1; weak D call: TRBD1 (5 bases). The CDR3 is 12 residues long. CDR1 is SGHNT and CDR2 is YYREEE in the germline V gene (reference sequence). Between the trimmed V and J ends, which lost 4 bases and 4 bases, there was a span of 8 bases. The DNA for the CDR3 is TGTGCCAGCAGCCTCGACAGCACTGAAGCTTTCTTT. Translated: CASSLDSTEAFF.

This chain uses TRBV5-1 with TRBJ2-7, with 9 bases that match TRBD1. The germline gives CDR1 SGHRS, CDR2 YFSETQ. The length of the CDR3 is 13 residues. Losses at the gene ends were 2 bases for V and 5 bases for J; bases not matched to a gene: 2. The CDR3 DNA is TGCGCCAGCAGCTTTGACAGGGGGAACGAGCAGTACTTC. It yields the protein CASSFDRGNEQYF.

The gene calls are TRBV9 and TRBJ2-7; TRBD2 agrees at 9 bases. V dropped 5 bases and J dropped 4; count of bases not matched to a gene: 4. Germline V gene sequence: CDR1 SGDLS, CDR2 YYNGEE. This CDR3 has 13 amino acids. CDR3 bases: TGTGCCAGCAGTGCCGGACTAGCGTACGAGCAGTACTTC. Protein product: CASSAGLAYEQYF.

DNA for the CDR3: TGCGCCAGCAGTGGCTCTGGGGGTTTAGCCGGTGAGCAGTTCTTC. This encodes CASSGSGGLAGEQFF. The genes are TRBV10-1 and TRBJ2-1, with D perhaps being TRBD1 or TRBD2 (5 bases each). This CDR3 is built from 15 residues. The germline V gene encodes CDR1 WNHNN and CDR2 SYGVQD (reference sequence). Trimming removed 4 bases from V and 9 bases from J, with 19 bases in between.

The gene calls are TRBV5-1 and TRBJ2-7, with TRBD2 matching 7 bases. The CDR3 has 15 residues. V shed 4 bases, J shed 3 bases, and the junction held 10 bases outside the gene matches. Looked up from germline, CDR1 is SGHRS and CDR2 is YFSETQ. As DNA, the CDR3 is TGCGCCAGCAGCGTAATCGCGGGAGAAGGCTACGAGCAGTACTTC. It translates to CASSVIAGEGYEQYF.